The rows below give T cell receptor beta chains drawn from one sample of a study of CD8 T cells in ankylosing spondylitis. From the 5' RACE reads, TCRdb called clonotypes with MiXCR, one entry per CDR3 protein. Seen here are more than 300,000 distinct CDR3 sequences, approximately 8% observed once, and the top ten hold roughly 15%. The specimen was blood, either unsorted or a sorted T cell fraction (not recorded which). These receptors all come from a male donor with ankylosing spondylitis. Each CDR3 is given without its conserved first and last residue. Fields, in order: J gene, V gene, CDR3 protein.

J: TRBJ2-1
V: TRBV5-1
CDR3: ASSFTGTRDNEQF

J: TRBJ2-3
V: TRBV2
CDR3: ASSELAGVADTQY

J: TRBJ2-2
V: TRBV29-1
CDR3: SVGLYGGGELF

J: TRBJ1-4
V: TRBV6-1
CDR3: ASSLRGTESEKLF

J: TRBJ2-3
V: TRBV27
CDR3: ASRGLAANTDTQY

J: TRBJ2-2
V: TRBV2
CDR3: ASSGNSGELF

J: TRBJ2-5
V: TRBV2
CDR3: ASSRQRLGETQY

J: TRBJ1-5
V: TRBV15
CDR3: ATSRGGGGIGDQPQH

J: TRBJ2-3
V: TRBV7-7
CDR3: ASSLATHTDTQY

J: TRBJ1-1
V: TRBV5-1
CDR3: ASSAGLGEVNTEAF

J: TRBJ2-1
V: TRBV12-3/TRBV12-4
CDR3: ASSGDSYNEQF

J: TRBJ2-1
V: TRBV2
CDR3: ASSAQPGGYNEQF

J: TRBJ2-7
V: TRBV5-1
CDR3: ASSRIRGQSSEQY

J: TRBJ1-4
V: TRBV29-1
CDR3: SGGTGNEKLF

J: TRBJ2-4
V: TRBV28
CDR3: ASREPGVGYAKNIQY

J: TRBJ2-3
V: TRBV28
CDR3: ASITHSPDTQY

J: TRBJ2-2
V: TRBV29-1
CDR3: SVEDPVTGELF

J: TRBJ1-4
V: TRBV6-5
CDR3: ASSYLGQTNEKLF

J: TRBJ2-7
V: TRBV12-3/TRBV12-4
CDR3: ASSLYDSGSLWGEQY

J: TRBJ1-2
V: TRBV7-9
CDR3: ASSPDRVASGYT

J: TRBJ1-1
V: TRBV29-1
CDR3: SVEVFRLTEAF

J: TRBJ2-4
V: TRBV2
CDR3: ASSATSGLAKNIQY

J: TRBJ2-7
V: TRBV7-9
CDR3: ASSSANYEQY

J: TRBJ2-1
V: TRBV20-1
CDR3: SARGRRGANGEQF

J: TRBJ2-3
V: TRBV7-8
CDR3: ASSLSGTRTDTQY

J: TRBJ1-1
V: TRBV4-2
CDR3: ASSQVRGQGLVTEAF

J: TRBJ2-5
V: TRBV7-2
CDR3: ASSLGGTTQETQY

J: TRBJ1-3
V: TRBV7-2
CDR3: ASSGSSGNTIY

J: TRBJ2-1
V: TRBV11-3
CDR3: ASTERPYNEQF

J: TRBJ2-7
V: TRBV9
CDR3: ASSVGDLSEQY

J: TRBJ2-7
V: TRBV7-2
CDR3: ASSLEQATYEQY

J: TRBJ2-7
V: TRBV7-2
CDR3: ASSLAPGEGVKEQY

J: TRBJ2-4
V: TRBV5-1
CDR3: ASSPGPENIQY

J: TRBJ2-7
V: TRBV10-3
CDR3: AISSRESYEQY

J: TRBJ2-3
V: TRBV29-1
CDR3: SVGPDTQY

J: TRBJ1-6
V: TRBV4-1
CDR3: ASSQDLGILNSPLH

J: TRBJ1-5
V: TRBV20-1
CDR3: SARDSGTRSNQPQH

J: TRBJ2-7
V: TRBV5-6
CDR3: ASSLAPIYEQY

J: TRBJ2-1
V: TRBV20-1
CDR3: SARALVPVSGSSYNEQF

J: TRBJ1-4
V: TRBV27
CDR3: ASSSRQGAGEKLF

J: TRBJ2-1
V: TRBV5-1
CDR3: ASSLAWGTNEQF

J: TRBJ2-2
V: TRBV5-1
CDR3: ASSDGLAGVAGELF

J: TRBJ2-3
V: TRBV20-1
CDR3: SARTLSGRGTDTQY

J: TRBJ1-4
V: TRBV28
CDR3: ASTQADEKLF

J: TRBJ2-6
V: TRBV2
CDR3: ASRAGISSNVLT

J: TRBJ1-5
V: TRBV10-3
CDR3: AISETGGSNQPQH

J: TRBJ2-7
V: TRBV10-3
CDR3: AISGKRTYEQY

J: TRBJ2-3
V: TRBV15
CDR3: ATSRALAGFTDTQY

J: TRBJ2-1
V: TRBV12-3/TRBV12-4
CDR3: ASSFGGYFNEQF

J: TRBJ2-3
V: TRBV6-2/TRBV6-3
CDR3: ASSYPSGSSTDTQY

J: TRBJ2-1
V: TRBV27
CDR3: ASMRAGPYNEQF

J: TRBJ1-3
V: TRBV28
CDR3: ASSFLGPSVSGNTIY

J: TRBJ2-7
V: TRBV12-3/TRBV12-4
CDR3: ASSLASGLAYEQY

J: TRBJ2-2
V: TRBV7-8
CDR3: ASIQGASMAGELF

J: TRBJ1-2
V: TRBV4-3
CDR3: ASSRRGTGSRGYT

J: TRBJ2-1
V: TRBV6-2/TRBV6-3
CDR3: ASSYPRSHRARGSYNEQF

J: TRBJ2-7
V: TRBV5-1
CDR3: ASSFRNNDEQY

J: TRBJ2-3
V: TRBV4-3
CDR3: ASSRNAGDADTQY

J: TRBJ2-1
V: TRBV5-1
CDR3: ASRQGPSYNEQF

J: TRBJ2-7
V: TRBV7-6
CDR3: ASSLRDTYEQY